The 25 T cell receptor beta chains below all came from one sample that was sequenced in a study of CD8 T cells in Susac syndrome. Random hexamers were used to reverse transcribe 0.5 to 1 ug of RNA. From the immunoSEQ multiplex PCR reads, TCRdb called clonotypes with MiXCR, one entry per CDR3 protein. The sample shows approximately 160,000 distinct CDR3 sequences, approximately 93% of them seen only once. Sequencing input: CD4+ T cells from PBMCs. These receptors were taken from a human donor with multiple sclerosis.

This chain connects TRBV28 to TRBJ1-2; D may be TRBD1 (5 bases). Germline CDR1 reads MDHEN; CDR2 reads SYDVKM. Trimming took off 2 bases at V and 1 base at J, with 11 bases between the two ends. The CDR3 length is 15 residues. CDR3 sequence reads: CASSLGIGGNYGYTF. CDR3 nucleotides: TGTGCCAGCAGTTTAGGGATCGGGGGTAACTATGGCTACACCTTC.

The V gene is TRBV5-4, the J gene TRBJ2-7; D is perhaps TRBD1 (6 bases). The CDR3 totals 17 residues. Trimming took 3 bases from V and 1 from J, leaving 20 bases between them. CDR1 and CDR2 (germline): SGHNT, YYREEE (reference sequence). The CDR3 protein is CASSSKRTGKGSYEQYF. DNA for the CDR3: TGTGCCAGCAGCTCCAAACGAACAGGGAAAGGATCCTACGAGCAGTACTTC. The full variable domain, in which reference TRBV5-4 and TRBJ2-7 provide the parts outside the CDR3, is ETGVTQSPTHLIKTRGQQVTLRCSSQSGHNTVSWYQQALGQGPQFIFQYYREEENGRGNFPPRFSGLQFPNYSSELNVNALELDDSALYLCASSSKRTGKGSYEQYFGPGTRLTVT.

This clonotype was recorded only once. The J gene is TRBJ2-3, the V gene TRBV5-1; 7 bases are a match to TRBD1. This CDR3 has 15 amino acids. CDR1 and CDR2 from the germline V gene are SGHRS and YFSETQ. V was clipped by 0 bases and J by 5 bases; unmatched bases: 6. In DNA, the CDR3 is TGCGCCAGCAGCTTGGGACAGGGACGGGAAGATACGCAGTATTTT. Amino acids: CASSLGQGREDTQYF.

The CDR3 sequence: CASSYSGGPRGYTF. Here the CDR3 DNA reads TGTGCCAGCAGTTACAGCGGAGGGCCAAGGGGCTACACCTTC. J is TRBJ1-2 and V is TRBV6-5; D not certain. Germline assignment: CDR1 MNHEY and CDR2 SVGAGI. The V end was cut by 2 bases, the J end by 8 bases, with 15 bases between. The length of the CDR3 is 14 residues.

CDR3 sequence (DNA): TGTGCCAGCAGCAGTGCGGGTGTTGGTTCTGGAAACACCATATATTTT. Translation gives CASSSAGVGSGNTIYF. This chain links TRBV7-9 with TRBJ1-3; D gene ambiguous. Germline V gives CDR1 SEHNR, CDR2 FQNEAQ (reference sequence). The CDR3 sequence is 16 residues long. V lost 5 bases, J lost 1 base, and 15 bases lay in between.

V is TRBV20-1 and J is TRBJ1-5; perhaps TRBD1 as D (5 bases). Trimming took off 0 bases at V and 5 bases at J, with 26 bases between the two ends. CDR1 DFQATT and CDR2 SNEGSKA come from the germline V gene (reference sequence). This CDR3 is 19 amino acids long. CDR3 bases: TGCAGTGCTAGAGATGGGGCGGCCCAGGGATACGGCGCCGATCAGCCCCAGCATTTT. Translation: CSARDGAAQGYGADQPQHF.

The rearrangement uses TRBV2 and TRBJ1-5, with D possibly being TRBD1 (5 bases). The CDR3 runs to 13 residues. V dropped 7 bases and J dropped 5 bases, with 12 bases sitting between them. Germline V gives CDR1 SNHLY, CDR2 FYNNEI. In DNA, the CDR3 is TGTGCCAGCAAGGGATCGGGGGATCAGCCCCAGCATTTT. Its translation: CASKGSGDQPQHF.

J is TRBJ2-7 and V is TRBV7-9, with D possibly matching TRBD2 (6 bases). The germline V and J ends were trimmed by 5 bases and 6 bases, with 29 bases remaining between them. The CDR3 consists of 18 residues. From germline, CDR1 is SEHNR and CDR2 FQNEAQ (reference sequence). The CDR3 region is CASSPKPAGPDLAAEQYF. The CDR3, as DNA: TGTGCCAGCAGCCCCAAACCGGCGGGACCGGACTTGGCAGCCGAGCAGTACTTC.

V is TRBV5-1 and J is TRBJ2-7; D not resolved. The V and J ends lost 4 bases and 1 base respectively, with 12 bases between them. The germline V gene has CDR1 SGHRS and CDR2 YFSETQ. This CDR3 comprises 14 residues. The CDR3 loop reads CASSPEPPSYEQYF. CDR3 nucleotide sequence: TGCGCCAGCAGCCCAGAGCCACCTTCCTACGAGCAGTACTTC.

This sequence joins TRBV4-2 and TRBJ2-7, with 12 bases identical to TRBD2. The V gene end was trimmed by 3 bases and the J gene end by 2 bases; junction bases not matched to a gene: 14. The germline CDR1 and CDR2 sequences are LGHNA and YNFKEQ. CDR3 size: 19 residues. The CDR3 sequence: CASSHLTGLAGLATYEQYF. CDR3 bases: TGTGCCAGCAGCCACCTAACGGGACTAGCGGGCCTAGCTACCTACGAGCAGTACTTC.

This sequence joins TRBV6-1 and TRBJ2-2; TRBD1 matches 8 bases. Trimming at V came to 6 bases and at J to 3 bases, leaving 3 bases not matched to a gene. The length of the CDR3 is 14 residues. From germline, CDR1 is MNHNS and CDR2 SASEGT. The CDR3 DNA follows: TGTGCCAGCAGGCGGACAGGGTACACCGGGGAGCTGTTTTTT. This sequence encodes CASRRTGYTGELFF.

V and J are TRBV7-7 and TRBJ2-7; 8 bases agree with TRBD2. The trim removed 5 bases at V and 4 bases at J, leaving 10 bases unmatched. Per the germline V gene, CDR1 is SSHAT and CDR2 is FNYEAQ (reference sequence). The CDR3 length is 15 residues. DNA of the CDR3: TGTGCCAGCAGCCGCTCACCCGGGGGGGAATACGAGCAGTACTTC. Amino acids: CASSRSPGGEYEQYF.

The chain is built from TRBV6-2 or TRBV6-3 and TRBJ2-5, with D perhaps TRBD1 or TRBD2 (6 bases each). Germline V gives CDR1 MNHEY, CDR2 SVGEGT. The length of the CDR3 is 14 residues. Trimming took off 5 bases at V and 4 bases at J, with 14 bases between the two ends. In DNA form, the CDR3 reads TGTGCCAGCAGTATACAGGGAGCGGGAGAGACCCAGTACTTC. Protein sequence: CASSIQGAGETQYF.

V gene TRBV30 combines with J gene TRBJ2-1; 8 bases match TRBD1. This CDR3 region has 15 residues. The germline V gene encodes CDR1 GTSNPN and CDR2 SVGIG (reference sequence). V shed 3 bases, J shed 6 bases, and the junction held 10 bases outside the gene matches. This CDR3 is CAWRNPGGAGNEQFF. CDR3 bases: TGTGCCTGGAGGAACCCAGGGGGCGCCGGCAATGAGCAGTTCTTC.

The J gene is TRBJ2-1, the V gene TRBV4-1; D gene unclear. The CDR3 is 11 residues long. The ends were cut back, 5 bases at V and 5 bases at J, with 4 bases in the middle. Germline V gives CDR1 MGHRA, CDR2 YSYEKL. Here the CDR3 reads CASSLHNEQFF. Here the CDR3 DNA reads TGCGCCAGCAGCTTACACAATGAGCAGTTCTTC.

This clonotype has just one count. V usage is TRBV28 and J usage is TRBJ2-1; 7 nucleotides line up with TRBD1. The CDR3 consists of 13 residues. V dropped 7 bases and J dropped 5; count of bases not matched to a gene: 5. The germline gives CDR1 MDHEN, CDR2 SYDVKM. CDR3 region: CASIDRVNNEQFF. CDR3 bases: TGTGCCAGCATCGACAGGGTCAACAATGAGCAGTTCTTC. The full variable domain, completed using reference TRBV28 and TRBJ2-1, is DVKVTQSSRYLVKRTGEKVFLECVQDMDHENMFWYRQDPGLGLRLIYFSYDVKMKEKGDIPEGYSVSREKKERFSLILESASTNQTSMYLCASIDRVNNEQFFGPGTRLTVL.

The DNA for the CDR3 is TGTGCCAGCTCACCACCGGGTCAAGAGACCCAGTACTTC. Its translation: CASSPPGQETQYF. The V gene is TRBV18, the J gene TRBJ2-5, with D uncertain. Trimming pared 0 bases from V and 2 bases from J, leaving 4 bases between. This CDR3 comprises 13 residues. Germline CDR1 KGHSH, CDR2 LQKENI. Using reference TRBV18 and TRBJ2-5 for the parts outside the CDR3, the full variable domain is NAGVMQNPRHLVRRRGQEARLRCSPMKGHSHVYWYRQLPEEGLKFMVYLQKENIIDESGMPKERFSAEFPKEGPSILRIQQVVRGDSAAYFCASSPPGQETQYFGPGTRLLVL.

J is TRBJ1-2 and V is TRBV20-1, with a weak D call TRBD1 (5 bases). V was pared by 8 bases and J by 8 bases, with 21 bases between. The CDR3 extends over 13 amino acids. CDR1 and CDR2 (germline): DFQATT, SNEGSKA (reference sequence). CDR3 protein: CSNSQGGLGGYTF. The CDR3, as DNA: TGCAGTAACTCGCAGGGCGGCCTGGGGGGCTACACCTTC.

The sample holds one count of this clonotype. V usage is TRBV30 and J usage is TRBJ2-2; 9 bases line up with TRBD1. The length of the CDR3 is 15 residues. CDR1 is GTSNPN, CDR2 SVGIG, per germline (reference sequence). The V and J ends lost 3 bases and 6 bases, in that order; junction bases with no gene match: 8. In DNA, the CDR3 is TGTGCCTGGAGGGGACAGGGAAGTTGGTCCGGGGAGCTGTTTTTT. Translating it yields CAWRGQGSWSGELFF.

The J gene is TRBJ2-7, the V gene TRBV27; TRBD1 agrees at 9 bases. The ends lost 6 bases at V and 2 bases at J; junction bases unmatched: 5. This CDR3 contains 14 residues. The V gene's germline CDR1 is MNHEY and CDR2 SMNVEV (reference sequence). CDR3 sequence (DNA): TGTGCCAGCAGGCCCGGGACAGGGCCCTACGAGCAGTACTTC. This codes for CASRPGTGPYEQYF.

This CDR3 is CASSIQGAGQPQHF. The CDR3 DNA reads TGTGCCAGCAGCATACAGGGGGCTGGTCAGCCCCAGCATTTT. The V call is TRBV6-5, the J call TRBJ1-5; 9 nucleotides line up with TRBD1. The CDR3 spans 14 residues. V lost 6 bases to trimming and J lost 6 bases; unmatched junction nucleotides: 6. CDR1 and CDR2 (germline): MNHEY, SVGAGI.

The chain combines TRBV18 with TRBJ1-2; D gene unclear. Trimming cost V 6 bases and J 9 bases, with 14 bases left between them. CDR3 length: 12 amino acids. The V gene's germline CDR1 is KGHSH and CDR2 LQKENI. This CDR3 reads CASSTLRGRYTF. For the CDR3, the DNA is TGTGCCAGCTCGACCCTTCGGGGTCGCTACACCTTC.

The V and J genes are TRBV5-1 and TRBJ2-1, with D uncertain. V shed 4 bases and J shed 6 bases, with 14 bases lying between them. Germline CDR1 reads SGHRS; CDR2 reads YFSETQ. CDR3 length: 14 residues. CDR3: CASSLGRLSNEQFF. DNA for the CDR3: TGCGCCAGCAGCCTGGGCCGGCTATCCAATGAGCAGTTCTTC.

The gene calls are TRBV11-2 and TRBJ2-4; D tentatively fits TRBD1 or TRBD2 (7 bases each). Per the germline V gene, CDR1 is SGHAT and CDR2 is FQNNGV. CDR3 length: 15 residues. V shed 5 bases and J shed 3 bases, with 14 bases lying between them. The CDR3 nucleotides are TGTGCCAGCAGCGTCCCAGGGGGGGGCAAAAACATTCAGTACTTC. This encodes CASSVPGGGKNIQYF.

This chain joins TRBV9 and TRBJ2-2, with D possibly matching TRBD1 (6 bases). V was cut by 0 bases and J by 6 bases, with 15 bases left in between. Germline CDR1 reads SGDLS; CDR2 reads YYNGEE. The CDR3 runs to 16 residues. The CDR3 sequence: CASSVAPRGMSGELFF. CDR3 DNA sequence: TGTGCCAGCAGCGTAGCTCCGAGGGGGATGTCCGGGGAGCTGTTTTTT. The entire variable domain, with the rest obtained from reference TRBV9 and TRBJ2-2, is as follows: DSGVTQTPKHLITATGQRVTLRCSPRSGDLSVYWYQQSLDQGLQFLIQYYNGEERAKGNILERFSAQQFPDLHSELNLSSLELGDSALYFCASSVAPRGMSGELFFGEGSRLTVL.